Detailed here is one T cell receptor beta chain. The sample originates from a study of T cells in Graves' hyperthyroidism and ophthalmopathy. TCR beta CDR3 regions were amplified from RNA. TCR CDR3 regions were first amplified by RT-PCR with HTBI primers. TCRdb used MiXCR to reprocess the multiplex PCR reads, holding one entry per CDR3 protein. The sample includes approximately 870,000 distinct CDR3 sequences, over 35% of them seen just once. Trimming cost V 6 bases and J 2 bases, with 14 bases left between them. The CDR3 totals 14 residues. From germline, CDR1 is SNHLY and CDR2 FYNNEI. This rearrangement joins TRBV2 to TRBJ2-7; D tentatively reads TRBD1 or TRBD2 (5 bases each). The receptor was derived from a man in his late teens or twenties with Graves' hyperthyroidism. Sequencing input: blood. The chain's CDR3 is CASSPGTNPYEQYF. The CDR3 DNA is TGTGCCAGCAGCCCCGGGACGAACCCCTACGAGCAGTACTTC.